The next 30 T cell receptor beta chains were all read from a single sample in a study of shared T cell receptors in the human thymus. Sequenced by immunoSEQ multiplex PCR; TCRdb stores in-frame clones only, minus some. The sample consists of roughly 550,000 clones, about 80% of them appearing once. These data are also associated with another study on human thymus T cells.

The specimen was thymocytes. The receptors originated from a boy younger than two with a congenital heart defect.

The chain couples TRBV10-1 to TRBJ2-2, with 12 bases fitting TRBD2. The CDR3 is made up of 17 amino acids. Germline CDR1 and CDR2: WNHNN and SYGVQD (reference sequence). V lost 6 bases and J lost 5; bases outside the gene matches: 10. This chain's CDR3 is CASSETSGSPGTGELFF. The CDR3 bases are TGCGCCAGCAGCGAGACTAGCGGGAGCCCGGGGACCGGGGAGCTGTTTTTT.

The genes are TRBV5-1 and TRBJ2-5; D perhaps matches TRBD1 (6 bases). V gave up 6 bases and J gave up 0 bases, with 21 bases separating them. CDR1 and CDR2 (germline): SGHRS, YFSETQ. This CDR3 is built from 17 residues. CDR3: CASTGQGKGSHQETQYF. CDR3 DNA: TGCGCCAGCACCGGGCAGGGGAAGGGGAGCCACCAAGAGACCCAGTACTTC.

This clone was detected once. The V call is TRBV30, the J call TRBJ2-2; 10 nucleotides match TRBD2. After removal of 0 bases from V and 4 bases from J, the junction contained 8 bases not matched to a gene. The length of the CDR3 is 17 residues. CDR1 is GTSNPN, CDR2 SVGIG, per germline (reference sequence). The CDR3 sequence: CAWSVLLAGARTGELFF. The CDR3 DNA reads TGTGCCTGGAGTGTACTTCTAGCGGGAGCGCGCACCGGGGAGCTGTTTTTT.

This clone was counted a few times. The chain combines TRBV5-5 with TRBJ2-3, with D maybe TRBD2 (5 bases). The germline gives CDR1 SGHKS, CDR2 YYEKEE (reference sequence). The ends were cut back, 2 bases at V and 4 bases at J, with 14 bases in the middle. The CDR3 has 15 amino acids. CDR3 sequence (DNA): TGTGCCAGCAGCTTACCCGACCTGCGGGCAGATACGCAGTATTTT. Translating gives CASSLPDLRADTQYF.

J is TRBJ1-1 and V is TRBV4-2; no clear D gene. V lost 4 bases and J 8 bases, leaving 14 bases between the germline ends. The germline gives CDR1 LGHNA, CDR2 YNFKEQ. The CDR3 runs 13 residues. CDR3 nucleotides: TGTGCCAGCAGCCCTCTTTTTACAGCAGAAGCTTTCTTT. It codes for CASSPLFTAEAFF.

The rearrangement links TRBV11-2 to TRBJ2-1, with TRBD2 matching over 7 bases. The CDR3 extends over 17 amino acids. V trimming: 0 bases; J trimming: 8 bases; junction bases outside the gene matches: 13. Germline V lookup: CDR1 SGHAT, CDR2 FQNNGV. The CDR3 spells CASSLDRENGRLDEQFF. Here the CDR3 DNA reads TGTGCCAGCAGCTTAGATAGGGAGAACGGGAGGCTGGATGAGCAGTTCTTC.

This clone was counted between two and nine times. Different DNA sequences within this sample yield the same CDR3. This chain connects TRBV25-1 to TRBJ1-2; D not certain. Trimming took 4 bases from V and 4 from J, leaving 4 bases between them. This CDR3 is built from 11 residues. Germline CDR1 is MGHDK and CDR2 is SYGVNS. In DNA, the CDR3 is TGTGCCAGCAGTGGCGGCTATGGCTACACCTTC. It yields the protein CASSGGYGYTF.

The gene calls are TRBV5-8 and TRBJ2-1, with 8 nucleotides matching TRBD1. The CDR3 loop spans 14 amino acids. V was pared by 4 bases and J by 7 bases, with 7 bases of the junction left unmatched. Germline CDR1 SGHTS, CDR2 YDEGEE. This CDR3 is CASSLDRGRNEQFF. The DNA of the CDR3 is TGTGCCAGCAGCCTCGACAGGGGTAGGAATGAGCAGTTCTTC.

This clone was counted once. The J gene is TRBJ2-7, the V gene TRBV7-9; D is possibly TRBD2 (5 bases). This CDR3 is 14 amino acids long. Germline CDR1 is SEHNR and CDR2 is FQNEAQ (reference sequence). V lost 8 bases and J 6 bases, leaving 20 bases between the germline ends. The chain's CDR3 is CASSAQDGLFEQYF. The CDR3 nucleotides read TGTGCCAGCTCGGCCCAGGACGGACTTTTCGAGCAGTACTTC.

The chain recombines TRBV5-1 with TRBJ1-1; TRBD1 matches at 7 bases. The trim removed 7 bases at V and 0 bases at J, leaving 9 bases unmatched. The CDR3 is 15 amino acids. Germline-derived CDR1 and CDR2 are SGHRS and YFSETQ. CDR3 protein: CASGRDSPLNTEAFF. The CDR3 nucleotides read TGCGCCAGCGGTAGGGACAGTCCTTTGAACACTGAAGCTTTCTTT. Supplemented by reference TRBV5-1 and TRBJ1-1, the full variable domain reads KAGVTQTPRYLIKTRGQQVTLSCSPISGHRSVSWYQQTPGQGLQFLFEYFSETQRNKGNFPGRFSGRQFSNSRSEMNVSTLELGDSALYLCASGRDSPLNTEAFFGQGTRLTVV.

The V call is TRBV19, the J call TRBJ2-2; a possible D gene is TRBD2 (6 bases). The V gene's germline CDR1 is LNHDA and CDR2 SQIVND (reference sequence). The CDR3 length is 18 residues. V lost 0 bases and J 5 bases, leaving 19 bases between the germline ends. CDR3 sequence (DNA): TGTGCCAGTAGTATAGATCGTACGGGAGTGATTGAAACCGGGGAGCTGTTTTTT. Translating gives CASSIDRTGVIETGELFF.

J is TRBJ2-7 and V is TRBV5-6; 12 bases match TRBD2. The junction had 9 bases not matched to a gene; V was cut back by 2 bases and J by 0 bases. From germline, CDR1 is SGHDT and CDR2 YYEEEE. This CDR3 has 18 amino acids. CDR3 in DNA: TGTGCCAGCAGCTTCATGGCTAGCGGGAGGGAATCCTCCTACGAGCAGTACTTC. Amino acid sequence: CASSFMASGRESSYEQYF.

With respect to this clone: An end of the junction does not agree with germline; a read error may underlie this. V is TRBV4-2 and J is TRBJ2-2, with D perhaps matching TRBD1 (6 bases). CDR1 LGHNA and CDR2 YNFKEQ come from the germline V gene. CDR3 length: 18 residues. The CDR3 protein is CASSLHLGPRGNAGELFF. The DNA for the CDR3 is TGTGCCAGCAGCCTACATCTAGGGCCGAGGGGGAACGCCGGGGAGCTGTTTTTT.

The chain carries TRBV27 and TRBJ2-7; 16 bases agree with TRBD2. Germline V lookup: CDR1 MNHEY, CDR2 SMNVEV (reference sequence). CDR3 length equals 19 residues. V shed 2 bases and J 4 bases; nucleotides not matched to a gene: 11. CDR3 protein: CASSLTPPGLAGGPYEQYF. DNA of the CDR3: TGTGCCAGCAGTTTAACACCCCCGGGACTAGCGGGAGGGCCATACGAGCAGTACTTC.

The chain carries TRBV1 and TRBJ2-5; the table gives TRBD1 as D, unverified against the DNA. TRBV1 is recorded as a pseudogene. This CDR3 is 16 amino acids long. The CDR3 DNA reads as TGCACCAGCAGCTGGCCTAGACAGCGTCTAGTGGAGACCCAGTACTTC. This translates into CTSSWPRQRLVETQYF.

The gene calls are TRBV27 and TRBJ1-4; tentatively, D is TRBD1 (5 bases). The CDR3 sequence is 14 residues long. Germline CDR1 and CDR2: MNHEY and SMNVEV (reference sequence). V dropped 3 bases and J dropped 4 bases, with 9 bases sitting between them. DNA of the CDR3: TGTGCCAGCAGTTTCCGGGGGGGTAATGAAAAACTGTTTTTT. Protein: CASSFRGGNEKLFF.

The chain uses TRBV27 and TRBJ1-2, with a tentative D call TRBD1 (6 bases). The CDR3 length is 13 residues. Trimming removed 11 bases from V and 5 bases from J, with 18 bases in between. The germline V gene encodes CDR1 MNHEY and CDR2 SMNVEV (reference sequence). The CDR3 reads CAPPGQRTYGYTF. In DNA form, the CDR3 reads TGTGCCCCCCCTGGACAGCGCACTTATGGCTACACCTTC.

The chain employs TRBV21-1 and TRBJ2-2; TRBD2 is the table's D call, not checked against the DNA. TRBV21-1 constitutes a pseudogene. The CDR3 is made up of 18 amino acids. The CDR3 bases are TGTGCCAGCAGCAAAGCAGGGACTAGCGGGGAGGCCCCCGGGGAGCTGTTTTTT. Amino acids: CASSKAGTSGEAPGELFF.

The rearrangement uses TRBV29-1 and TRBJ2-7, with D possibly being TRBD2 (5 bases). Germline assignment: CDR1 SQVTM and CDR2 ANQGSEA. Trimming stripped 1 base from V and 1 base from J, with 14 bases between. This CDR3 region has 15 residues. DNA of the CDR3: TGCAGCGTTGAAGGCCTAGCCCGAACATCCTACGAGCAGTACTTC. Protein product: CSVEGLARTSYEQYF.

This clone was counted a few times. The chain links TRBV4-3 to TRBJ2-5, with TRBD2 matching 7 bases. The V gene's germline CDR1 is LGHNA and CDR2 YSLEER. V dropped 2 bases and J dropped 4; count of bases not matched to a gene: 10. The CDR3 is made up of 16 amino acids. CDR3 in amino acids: CASSQNWGGVLETQYF. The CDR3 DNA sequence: TGCGCCAGCAGCCAAAACTGGGGAGGGGTGTTAGAGACCCAGTACTTC.

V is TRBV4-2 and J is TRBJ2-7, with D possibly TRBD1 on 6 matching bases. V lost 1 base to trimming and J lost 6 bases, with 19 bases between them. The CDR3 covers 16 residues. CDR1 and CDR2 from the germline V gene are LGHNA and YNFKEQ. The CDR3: CASSQAWLTGKGEQYF. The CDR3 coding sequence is TGTGCCAGCAGCCAAGCGTGGTTAACAGGGAAGGGCGAGCAGTACTTC.

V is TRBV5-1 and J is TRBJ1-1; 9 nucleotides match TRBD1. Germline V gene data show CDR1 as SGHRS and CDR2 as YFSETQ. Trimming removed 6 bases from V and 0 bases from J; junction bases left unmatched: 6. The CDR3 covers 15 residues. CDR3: CASTDRGMVNTEAFF. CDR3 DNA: TGCGCCAGCACGGACAGGGGTATGGTGAACACTGAAGCTTTCTTT.

CDR3 sequence: CASSEARPHPSYEQYF. The CDR3 DNA reads TGTGCCAGCAGTGAAGCGCGCCCTCATCCCTCCTACGAGCAGTACTTC. The chain couples TRBV2 to TRBJ2-7; D ambiguous. The V end was cut by 0 bases, the J end by 0 bases, with 12 bases between. Germline V CDR1 and CDR2: SNHLY, FYNNEI. The CDR3 is 16 amino acids.

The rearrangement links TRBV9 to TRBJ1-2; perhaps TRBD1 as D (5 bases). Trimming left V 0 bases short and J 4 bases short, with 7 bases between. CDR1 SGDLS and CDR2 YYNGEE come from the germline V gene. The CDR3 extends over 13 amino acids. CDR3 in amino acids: CASSVVRAYGYTF. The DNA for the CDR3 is TGTGCCAGCAGCGTAGTCAGGGCCTATGGCTACACCTTC.

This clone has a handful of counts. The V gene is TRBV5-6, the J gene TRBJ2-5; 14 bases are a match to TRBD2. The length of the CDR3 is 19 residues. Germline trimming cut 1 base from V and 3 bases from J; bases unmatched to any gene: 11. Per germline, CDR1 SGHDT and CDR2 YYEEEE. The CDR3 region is CASSLFLGLAGGLKETQYF. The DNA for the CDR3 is TGTGCCAGCAGCTTGTTTCTTGGACTAGCGGGAGGCCTAAAAGAGACCCAGTACTTC.

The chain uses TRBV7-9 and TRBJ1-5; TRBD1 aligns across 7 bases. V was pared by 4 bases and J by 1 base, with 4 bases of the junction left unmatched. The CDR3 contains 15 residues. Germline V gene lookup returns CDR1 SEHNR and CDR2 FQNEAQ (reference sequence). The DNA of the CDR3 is TGTGCCAGCAGCTCCGACAGGGCGAGCAATCAGCCCCAGCATTTT. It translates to CASSSDRASNQPQHF.

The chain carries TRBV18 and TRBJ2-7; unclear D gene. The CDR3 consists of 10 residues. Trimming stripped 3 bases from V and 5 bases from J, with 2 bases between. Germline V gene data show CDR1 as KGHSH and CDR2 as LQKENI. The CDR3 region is CASSPDEQYF. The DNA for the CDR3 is TGTGCCAGCTCACCCGACGAGCAGTACTTC.

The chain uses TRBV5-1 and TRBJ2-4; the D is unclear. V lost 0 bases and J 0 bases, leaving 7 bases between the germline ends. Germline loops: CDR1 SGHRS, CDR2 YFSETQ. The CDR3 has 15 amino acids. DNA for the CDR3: TGCGCCAGCAGCTTGGATGAGCTAGCCAAAAACATTCAGTACTTC. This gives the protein CASSLDELAKNIQYF. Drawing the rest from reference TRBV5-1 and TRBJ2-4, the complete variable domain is KAGVTQTPRYLIKTRGQQVTLSCSPISGHRSVSWYQQTPGQGLQFLFEYFSETQRNKGNFPGRFSGRQFSNSRSEMNVSTLELGDSALYLCASSLDELAKNIQYFGAGTRLSVL.

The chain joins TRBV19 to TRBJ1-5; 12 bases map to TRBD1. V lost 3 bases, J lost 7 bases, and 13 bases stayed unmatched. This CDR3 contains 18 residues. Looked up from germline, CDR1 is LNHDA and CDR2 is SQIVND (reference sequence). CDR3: CASSMGLGTGGKDQPQHF. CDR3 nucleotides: TGTGCCAGTAGTATGGGTTTAGGGACAGGGGGCAAGGACCAGCCCCAGCATTTT. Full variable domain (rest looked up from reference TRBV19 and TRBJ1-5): DGGITQSPKYLFRKEGQNVTLSCEQNLNHDAMYWYRQDPGQGLRLIYYSQIVNDFQKGDIAEGYSVSREKKESFPLTVTSAQKNPTAFYLCASSMGLGTGGKDQPQHFGDGTRLSIL.

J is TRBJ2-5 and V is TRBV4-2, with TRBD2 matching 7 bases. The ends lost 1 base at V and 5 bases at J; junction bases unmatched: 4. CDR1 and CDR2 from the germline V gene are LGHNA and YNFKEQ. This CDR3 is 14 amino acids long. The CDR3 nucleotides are TGTGCCAGCAGCCAAGTTGGGGGAGGGGAGACCCAGTACTTC. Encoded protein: CASSQVGGGETQYF.